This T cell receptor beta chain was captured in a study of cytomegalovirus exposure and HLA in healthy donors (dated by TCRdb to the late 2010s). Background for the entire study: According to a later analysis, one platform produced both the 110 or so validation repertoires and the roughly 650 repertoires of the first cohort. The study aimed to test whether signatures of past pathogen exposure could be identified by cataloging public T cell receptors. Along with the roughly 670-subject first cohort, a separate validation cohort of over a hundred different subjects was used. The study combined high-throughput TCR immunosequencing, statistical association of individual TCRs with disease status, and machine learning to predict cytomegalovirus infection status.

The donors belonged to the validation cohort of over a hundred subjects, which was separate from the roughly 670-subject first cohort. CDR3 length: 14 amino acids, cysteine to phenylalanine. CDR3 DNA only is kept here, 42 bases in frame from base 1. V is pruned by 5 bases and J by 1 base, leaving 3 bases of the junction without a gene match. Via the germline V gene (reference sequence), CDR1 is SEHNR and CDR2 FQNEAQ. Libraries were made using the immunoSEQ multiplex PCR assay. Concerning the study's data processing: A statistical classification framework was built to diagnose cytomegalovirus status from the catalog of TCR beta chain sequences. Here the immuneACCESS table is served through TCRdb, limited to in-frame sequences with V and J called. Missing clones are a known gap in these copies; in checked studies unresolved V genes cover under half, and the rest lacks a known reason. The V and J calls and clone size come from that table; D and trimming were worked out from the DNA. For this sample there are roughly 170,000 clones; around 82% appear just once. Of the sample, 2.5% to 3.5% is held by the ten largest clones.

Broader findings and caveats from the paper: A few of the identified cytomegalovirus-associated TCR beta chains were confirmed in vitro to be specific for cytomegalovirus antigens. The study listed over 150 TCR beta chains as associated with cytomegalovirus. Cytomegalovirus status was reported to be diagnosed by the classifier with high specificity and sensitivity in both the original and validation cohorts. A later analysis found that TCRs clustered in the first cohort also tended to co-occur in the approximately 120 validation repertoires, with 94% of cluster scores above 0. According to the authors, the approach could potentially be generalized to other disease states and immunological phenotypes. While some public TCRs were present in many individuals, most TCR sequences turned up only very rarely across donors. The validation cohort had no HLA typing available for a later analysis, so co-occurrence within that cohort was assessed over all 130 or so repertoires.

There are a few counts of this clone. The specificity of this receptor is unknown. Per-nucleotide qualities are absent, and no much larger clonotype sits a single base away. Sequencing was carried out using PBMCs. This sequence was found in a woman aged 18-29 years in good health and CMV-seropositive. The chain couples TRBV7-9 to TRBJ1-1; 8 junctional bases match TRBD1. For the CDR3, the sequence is CASSGGQANTEAFF. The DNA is TGTGCCAGCAGCGGGGGACAGGCGAACACTGAAGCTTTCTTT.